Listed below are T cell receptor beta chains from one sample, sequenced in a study of OX40 agonist ivuxolimab in advanced cancers. Profiling relied on immunoSEQ multiplex PCR, and the TCRdb table lists in-frame clones only, not all of them. The data contain some 77,000 clones, approximately 85% of them singletons. The material sequenced was CD4+ or CD8+ T cells sorted from blood, taken in a trial of the OX40 agonist ivuxolimab. These receptors originate from an adult with an advanced solid tumor such as melanoma, head and neck, liver or kidney cancer. The conserved cysteine and the conserved F or W are not part of the CDR3 here. Fields, in order: V gene, J gene, CDR3 protein.

v_call: TRBV18
j_call: TRBJ1-5
cdr3_aa: ASSPPGQRNQPQH

v_call: TRBV7-9
j_call: TRBJ2-3
cdr3_aa: ASSPPGPGTGTDTQY

v_call: TRBV11-2
j_call: TRBJ1-2
cdr3_aa: ASSPGGDYGYT

v_call: TRBV9
j_call: TRBJ2-3
cdr3_aa: ASSRDRGGTDTQY

v_call: TRBV5-1
j_call: TRBJ2-7
cdr3_aa: ASSYRASYEQY

v_call: TRBV4-1
j_call: TRBJ1-2
cdr3_aa: ASSQQGEVRYGYT

v_call: TRBV7-9
j_call: TRBJ2-1
cdr3_aa: ASSPLASHEQF

v_call: TRBV7-9
j_call: TRBJ2-2
cdr3_aa: ASSLTSGNTGELF

v_call: TRBV6-6
j_call: TRBJ1-1
cdr3_aa: ASTSTGSEAF

v_call: TRBV10-1
j_call: TRBJ2-1
cdr3_aa: ATRGGGYNEQF

v_call: TRBV7-9
j_call: TRBJ2-1
cdr3_aa: ASILKADEQF

v_call: TRBV18
j_call: TRBJ2-7
cdr3_aa: ASSPREQRYEQY

v_call: TRBV4-1
j_call: TRBJ1-1
cdr3_aa: ASSQGITERGTEAF

v_call: TRBV20-1
j_call: TRBJ2-7
cdr3_aa: SARTGFEQY

v_call: TRBV11-3
j_call: TRBJ2-7
cdr3_aa: ASSLAAGSPYEQY